These T cell receptor beta chains were read from a single sample in a study of T cell responses to AZD1222 COVID-19 vaccine. The data were produced by immunoSEQ multiplex PCR, yet TCRdb's version contains in-frame clones alone and is incomplete. Here the sample spans about 140,000 clones, around 90% being singletons. This sample comprised peripheral blood, obtained 28 days after the second AZD1222 dose. The origin of the receptors is an adult who received the AZD1222 COVID-19 vaccine. The CDR3 runs from the conserved cysteine through the conserved F or W. The D gene is left open where the match is weak. Clone size is stated in some rows and not others, as once, few, many or a class when expanded.

D | size | J | V | DNA | CDR3
- | - | TRBJ2-5 | TRBV7-2 | TGTGCCAGCACTCAACAGGGTGGAGGGCAAGAGACCCAGTACTTC | CASTQQGGGQETQYF
- | - | TRBJ2-7 | TRBV27 | TGTGCCAGCAGTTTATCCGGCCCTCAGTACGAGCAGTACTTC | CASSLSGPQYEQYF
- | few | TRBJ1-1 | TRBV19 | TGTGCCAGTAGTATATGGATGGATTGGGCCAGGCTCCATGAAGCTTTCTTT | CASSIWMDWARLHEAFF
- | - | TRBJ2-7 | TRBV29-1 | TGCAGCGTTGCGGAATCTTCCTACGAGCAGTACTTC | CSVAESSYEQYF
- | once | TRBJ2-5 | TRBV9 | TGTGCCAGCAGCGGGGTCCCTCATCCGGGGGAGACCCAGTACTTC | CASSGVPHPGETQYF
- | - | TRBJ1-2 | TRBV19 | TGTGCCAGTAGTATACAGGGGATCGATGGCTACACCTTC | CASSIQGIDGYTF
- | - | TRBJ1-1 | TRBV10-3 | TGTGCCATCAGTGGGGGGGTATCAGGGAACACTGAAGCTTTCTTT | CAISGGVSGNTEAFF
- | - | TRBJ1-1 | TRBV15 | TGTGCCACCAGCAGGGACCCCCTCAGTGAAGCTTTCTTT | CATSRDPLSEAFF
TRBD2 | - | TRBJ2-3 | TRBV5-5 | TGTGCCAGTGGACTAGCGGGGGGCCGGACAGATACGCAGTATTTT | CASGLAGGRTDTQYF
- | - | TRBJ1-1 | TRBV28 | TGTGCCAGCAGTTCATATTGGACGGAGAACACTGAAGCTTTCTTT | CASSSYWTENTEAFF
- | - | TRBJ1-2 | TRBV9 | TGTGCCAGCAGCGAGAACTATGGCTACACCTTC | CASSENYGYTF
- | - | TRBJ1-6 | TRBV4-1 | TGCGCCAGCAGCCAAGAGGGAGTGCGGAAAAATTCACCCCTCCACTTT | CASSQEGVRKNSPLHF
- | - | TRBJ2-1 | TRBV29-1 | TGCAGCGTTCGGGGTCAGATCGATGAGCAGTTCTTC | CSVRGQIDEQFF
- | once | TRBJ1-1 | TRBV27 | TGTGCCAGCAGTTCGTACAGTATCATGAACACTGAAGCTTTCTTT | CASSSYSIMNTEAFF
TRBD1 | - | TRBJ2-1 | TRBV29-1 | TGCAGCGTTGTCGGGGACAGGGCAGGAAATGAGCAGTTCTTC | CSVVGDRAGNEQFF
TRBD2 | - | TRBJ2-3 | TRBV7-8 | TGTGCCAGCAGCTTTAGGACTAGCGGGAGCCCAGATACGCAGTATTTT | CASSFRTSGSPDTQYF
- | - | TRBJ1-5 | TRBV2 | TGTGCCAGCAGTGGGGACGGAAGGGCAAATCAGCCCCAGCATTTT | CASSGDGRANQPQHF
TRBD2 | - | TRBJ2-3 | TRBV27 | TGTGCCAGCAGTTTTCCCGGGACTAGGGGCACAGATACGCAGTATTTT | CASSFPGTRGTDTQYF
- | few | TRBJ1-1 | TRBV23-1 | TGCGCCAGCAGTCAAATTCGGGGCGGGCCGATGAACACTGAAGCTTTCTTT | CASSQIRGGPMNTEAFF
- | - | TRBJ2-7 | TRBV4-1 | TGCGCCAGCAGCCAACCCATCTGGGAATACGAGCAGTACTTC | CASSQPIWEYEQYF
- | - | TRBJ2-1 | TRBV9 | TGTGCCAGCAGCCCACGCAGGGGGGCCGGTCTGTTCTTC | CASSPRRGAGLFF
TRBD1 | - | TRBJ2-7 | TRBV27 | TGTGCCAGCAGTATACAGGGGGCGTGGTACGAGCAGTACTTC | CASSIQGAWYEQYF
- | - | TRBJ2-7 | TRBV7-2 | TGTGCCAGCAGCTTAGCGGCTATGTCCTACGAGCAGTACTTC | CASSLAAMSYEQYF
- | - | TRBJ2-2 | TRBV6-5 | TGTGCCAGCAGTAACTATCGGGACACCGGGGAGCTGTTTTTT | CASSNYRDTGELFF
- | - | TRBJ2-7 | TRBV4-1 | TGCGCCAGCAGCCCCTTTCTAGGCTCCTACGAGCAGTACTTC | CASSPFLGSYEQYF
TRBD1 | - | TRBJ1-5 | TRBV24-1 | TGTGCCACCGGGACAGGGGGGAATCAGCCCCAGCATTTT | CATGTGGNQPQHF
TRBD2 | - | TRBJ2-7 | TRBV7-2 | TGTGCCAGCAGCTTAGTAGCGGGCACCTACGAGCAGTACTTC | CASSLVAGTYEQYF
- | few | TRBJ2-7 | TRBV4-1 | TGCGCCAGCAGCCAAGACCCCCAGGGCCTTACCTACGAGCAGTACTTC | CASSQDPQGLTYEQYF
- | - | TRBJ1-3 | TRBV11-2 | TGTGCCAGCAGATTACTAAACTCTGGAAACACCATATATTTT | CASRLLNSGNTIYF
- | once | TRBJ2-2 | TRBV5-1 | TGCGCCAGCAGCTTGAGAGCGGGTACCGGGGAGCTGTTTTTT | CASSLRAGTGELFF
- | - | TRBJ2-2 | TRBV6-5 | TGTGCCAGCAGTCAACAGGTCACCGGGGAGCTGTTTTTT | CASSQQVTGELFF
TRBD2 | - | TRBJ2-2 | TRBV19 | TGTGCCAGTAGTATGGTCGGCGGGAGGGCGGTCGGGGAGCTGTTTTTT | CASSMVGGRAVGELFF
TRBD1 | - | TRBJ1-1 | TRBV18 | TGTGCCAGCTCACCCCCTTTGAGACAGGGTGCCACTGAAGCTTTCTTT | CASSPPLRQGATEAFF
- | - | TRBJ2-4 | TRBV6-2/TRBV6-3 | TGTGCCAGCAGTTACCCCCTCAACCCACTAGTGTCGTACTTC | CASSYPLNPLVSYF
- | - | TRBJ2-7 | TRBV6-9 | TGTGCCAGCAGTTCCACGGCAGTGACGACCTACGAGCAGTACTTC | CASSSTAVTTYEQYF
TRBD1 | - | TRBJ1-2 | TRBV6-5 | TGTGCCAGCCGGGACAGGGGGAAAGACTATGGCTACACCTTC | CASRDRGKDYGYTF
- | - | TRBJ2-1 | TRBV10-2 | TGCGCCAGCAGTGAACTAGACGTATACAATGAGCAGTTCTTC | CASSELDVYNEQFF
- | - | TRBJ1-5 | TRBV6-5 | TGTGCCAGCAGGCAAGGACTGAATGATCAGCCCCAGCATTTT | CASRQGLNDQPQHF
- | - | TRBJ1-1 | TRBV27 | TGTGCCAGCAGTTTTAACAGGGACACTGAAGCTTTCTTT | CASSFNRDTEAFF
- | - | TRBJ1-6 | TRBV11-2 | TGTGCCAGCAGCACTCAGTACAATTCACCCCTCCACTTT | CASSTQYNSPLHF
- | once | TRBJ2-7 | TRBV6-1 | TGTGCCAGCAGTGAAGGAAGCTCCGAATACTACGAGCAGTACTTC | CASSEGSSEYYEQYF
TRBD1 | few | TRBJ1-4 | TRBV28 | TGTGCCAGCAGCATCCCGGGACAGGGATTAGGTGAAAAACTGTTTTTT | CASSIPGQGLGEKLFF